Below, one TCR beta chain is given with its context. This record comes from a study of blood T cell repertoires in COVID-19. TCRdb keeps only in-frame clones here, not all; method: immunoSEQ multiplex PCR. Found here are 200,000 to 300,000 clones, roughly 80% of them singletons; the top ten hold 7.5% to 8%. The CDR3 is made up of 10 amino acids. The chain couples TRBV21-1 to TRBJ2-5; no DNA check was done on the table's D call, TRBD1. TRBV21-1 is a known pseudogene. This receptor was identified in an elderly woman with COVID-19, enrolled during active disease. Sample: peripheral blood. CDR3 sequence (DNA): TGTGCCAGCAGCGGCGAGACCCAGTACTTC. Translated: CASSGETQYF.